The T cell receptor (beta chain) under discussion was sequenced for a study of blood T cell repertoires in COVID-19. Sequencing used immunoSEQ multiplex PCR; TCRdb keeps in-frame clones, though not all of them. Here the sample spans fewer than 300,000 clones, approximately 77% being singletons. Sequenced: peripheral blood. This TCR came from a woman aged 18-30 years with acute or convalescent COVID-19.

The CDR3 reads CASSLDSGGTTDTQYF. DNA for the CDR3: TGCGCCAGCAGCTTAGATAGCGGGGGGACCACAGATACGCAGTATTTT. This chain joins TRBV5-1 and TRBJ2-3, with 10 bases fitting TRBD2. The V gene end was trimmed by 2 bases and the J gene end by 2 bases; junction bases not matched to a gene: 5. The CDR3 runs 16 residues. The germline gives CDR1 SGHRS, CDR2 YFSETQ. Full variable domain (remainder filled in from reference TRBV5-1 and TRBJ2-3): KAGVTQTPRYLIKTRGQQVTLSCSPISGHRSVSWYQQTPGQGLQFLFEYFSETQRNKGNFPGRFSGRQFSNSRSEMNVSTLELGDSALYLCASSLDSGGTTDTQYFGPGTRLTVL.